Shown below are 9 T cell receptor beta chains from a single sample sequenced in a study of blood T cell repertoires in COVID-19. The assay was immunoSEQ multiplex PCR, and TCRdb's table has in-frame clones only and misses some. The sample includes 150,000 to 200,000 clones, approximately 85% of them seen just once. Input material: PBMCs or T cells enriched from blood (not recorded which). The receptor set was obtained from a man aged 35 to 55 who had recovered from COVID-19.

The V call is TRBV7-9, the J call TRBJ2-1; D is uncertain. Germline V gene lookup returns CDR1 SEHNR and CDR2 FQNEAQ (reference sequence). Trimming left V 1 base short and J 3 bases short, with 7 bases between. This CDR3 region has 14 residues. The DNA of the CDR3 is TGTGCCAGCAGCTTAGATACCGGCTACAATGAGCAGTTCTTC. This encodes CASSLDTGYNEQFF.

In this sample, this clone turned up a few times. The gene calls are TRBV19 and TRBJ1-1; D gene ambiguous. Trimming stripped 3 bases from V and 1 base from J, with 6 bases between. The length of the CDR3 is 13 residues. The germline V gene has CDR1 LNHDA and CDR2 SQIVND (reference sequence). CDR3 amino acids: CASSIHKNTEAFF. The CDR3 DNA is TGTGCCAGTAGTATCCACAAGAACACTGAAGCTTTCTTT.

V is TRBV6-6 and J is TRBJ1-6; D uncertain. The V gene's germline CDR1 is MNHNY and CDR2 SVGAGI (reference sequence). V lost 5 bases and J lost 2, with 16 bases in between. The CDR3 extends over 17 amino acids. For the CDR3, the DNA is TGTGCCAGCAGTCCTGACTCGGGGATCCCCTATAATTCACCCCTCCACTTT. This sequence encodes CASSPDSGIPYNSPLHF.

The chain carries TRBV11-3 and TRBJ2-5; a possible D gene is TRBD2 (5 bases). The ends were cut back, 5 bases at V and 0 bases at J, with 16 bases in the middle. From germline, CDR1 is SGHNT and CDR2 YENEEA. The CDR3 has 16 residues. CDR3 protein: CASSPEGSKYQETQYF. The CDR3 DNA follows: TGTGCCAGCAGCCCAGAAGGGAGCAAATACCAAGAGACCCAGTACTTC.

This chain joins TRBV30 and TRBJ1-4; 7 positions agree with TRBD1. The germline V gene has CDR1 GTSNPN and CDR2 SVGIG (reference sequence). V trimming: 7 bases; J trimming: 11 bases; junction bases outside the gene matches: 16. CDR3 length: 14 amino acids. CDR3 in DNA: TGTGCCTTTGACAGGGCGACCGGACCAGGGAAACTGTTTTTT. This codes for CAFDRATGPGKLFF.

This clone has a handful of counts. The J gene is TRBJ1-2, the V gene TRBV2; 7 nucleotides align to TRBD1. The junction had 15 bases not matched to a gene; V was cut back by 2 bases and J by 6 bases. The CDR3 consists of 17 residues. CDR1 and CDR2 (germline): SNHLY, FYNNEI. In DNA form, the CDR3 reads TGTGCCAGCAGTGAATCGCGCACGAGACAGGGATTGGATGGCTACACCTTC. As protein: CASSESRTRQGLDGYTF.

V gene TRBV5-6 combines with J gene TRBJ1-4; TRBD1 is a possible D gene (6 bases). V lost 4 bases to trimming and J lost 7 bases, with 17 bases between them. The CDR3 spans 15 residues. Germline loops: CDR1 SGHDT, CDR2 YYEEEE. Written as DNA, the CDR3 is TGTGCCAGCAGCCTGAAGGGGGGGCCGAGTGAAAAACTGTTTTTT. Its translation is CASSLKGGPSEKLFF.

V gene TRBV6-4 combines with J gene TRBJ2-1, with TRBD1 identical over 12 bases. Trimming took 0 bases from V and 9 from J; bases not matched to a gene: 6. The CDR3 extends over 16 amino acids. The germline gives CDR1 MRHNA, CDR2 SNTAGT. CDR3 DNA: TGTGCCAGCAGTGACTCTTCGGGACAGGGGGCGGGTGAGCAGTTCTTC. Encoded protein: CASSDSSGQGAGEQFF.

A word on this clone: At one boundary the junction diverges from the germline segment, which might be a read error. The CDR3 loop is CASSQDPGGHTEAFF. In DNA form, the CDR3 reads TGTGCCAGCAGCCAAGATCCGGGGGGACACACCGAAGCTTTCTTT. This sequence joins TRBV14 and TRBJ1-1; D perhaps matches TRBD1 (6 bases). The CDR3 sequence is 15 residues long. The V gene's germline CDR1 is SGHDN and CDR2 FVKESK.